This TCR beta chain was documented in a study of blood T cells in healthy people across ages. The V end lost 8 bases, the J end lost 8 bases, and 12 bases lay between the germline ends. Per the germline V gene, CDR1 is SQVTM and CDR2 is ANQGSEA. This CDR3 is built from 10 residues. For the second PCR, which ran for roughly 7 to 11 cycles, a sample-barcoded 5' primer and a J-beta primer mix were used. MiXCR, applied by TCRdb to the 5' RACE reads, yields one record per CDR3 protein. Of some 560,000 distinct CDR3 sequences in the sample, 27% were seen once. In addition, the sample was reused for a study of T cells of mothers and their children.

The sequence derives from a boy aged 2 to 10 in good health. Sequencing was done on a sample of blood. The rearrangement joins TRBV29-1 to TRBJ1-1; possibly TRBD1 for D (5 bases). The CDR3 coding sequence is TGCAGCTACGGGGCCAGGGAAGCTTTCTTT. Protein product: CSYGAREAFF.